This entry lists 8 T cell receptor beta chains sequenced from one sample in a study of human T cells and chemical hapten exposure. Using its own MiXCR run on the RACE reads, TCRdb lists one record per CDR3 protein. In the table there are about 52,000 distinct CDR3 sequences, about 11% of which are singletons. Time point: patch test 1, 2 weeks after DPC sensitization. Treatment in this sample: therapeutic diphenylcyclopropenone sensitization with weekly scalp DPC. Unfractionated whole blood was the source of the extracted total RNA. The specimen was whole blood, collected in connection with sensitization to the hapten diphenylcyclopropenone (DPC). The receptor source for this set is a woman between 40 and 50 years old with alopecia areata. Some clones in this sample may be carry-over from other donors' samples.

At least ten counts were recorded for this clonotype. The chain joins TRBV6-2 or TRBV6-3 to TRBJ2-3; D is possibly TRBD1 or TRBD2 (6 bases each). The germline CDR1 and CDR2 sequences are MNHEY and SVGEGT. The V end was cut by 4 bases, the J end by 4 bases, with 12 bases between. This CDR3 has 14 amino acids. CDR3 bases: TGTGCCAGCAGTTCCGGGGGCATCCCAGATACGCAGTATTTT. It is translated as CASSSGGIPDTQYF.

In this sample, this clonotype turned up many times. The chain carries TRBV5-1 and TRBJ2-3, with 7 positions matching TRBD2. CDR3 length equals 16 residues. CDR1 and CDR2 (germline): SGHRS, YFSETQ. J lost 2 bases, V lost 4 bases, and 10 bases had no gene match. The CDR3 coding sequence is TGCGCCAGCAGCCCGCCTCTAGCGGAGGTCACAGATACGCAGTATTTT. It is translated as CASSPPLAEVTDTQYF.

V and J are TRBV12-3 or TRBV12-4 and TRBJ2-4, with 9 positions matching TRBD2. This CDR3 is built from 16 residues. V lost 6 bases and J lost 5; bases outside the gene matches: 11. The CDR3 nucleotides read TGTGCCAGCAGCTACCTACCAGCGGGAGGACAAAACATTCAGTACTTC. It is translated as CASSYLPAGGQNIQYF.

The V gene is TRBV28, the J gene TRBJ1-5; TRBD1 agrees at 8 bases. CDR1 and CDR2 (germline): MDHEN, SYDVKM. The length of the CDR3 is 14 residues. Germline trimming cut 6 bases from V and 4 bases from J; bases unmatched to any gene: 5. The CDR3 loop reads CASSSGQDNQPQHF. The CDR3 coding sequence is TGTGCCAGCAGCTCGGGACAGGATAATCAGCCCCAGCATTTT.

This clonotype was counted many times. The rearrangement uses TRBV7-9 and TRBJ2-7; D is possibly TRBD1 (6 bases). This CDR3 region has 14 residues. Trimming cost V 6 bases and J 5 bases, with 17 bases left between them. The germline V gene encodes CDR1 SEHNR and CDR2 FQNEAQ (reference sequence). The CDR3 region is CASRPTGYRDEQYF. CDR3 DNA sequence: TGTGCCAGCAGGCCGACAGGCTATAGAGACGAGCAGTACTTC.

This clonotype was seen a handful of times. The chain is built from TRBV29-1 and TRBJ1-2; D ambiguous. The germline CDR1 and CDR2 sequences are SQVTM and ANQGSEA. There are 13 residues in the CDR3. The CDR3 DNA reads TGCAGTGATTGGCAGAGATCTAACTATGGCTACACCTTC. Translated, it gives CSDWQRSNYGYTF.

This clonotype has at least ten counts. This chain uses TRBV6-2 or TRBV6-3 with TRBJ2-3, with a tentative D call TRBD2 (5 bases). The CDR3 has 14 amino acids. Germline loops: CDR1 MNHEY, CDR2 SVGEGT. Trimming took off 8 bases at V and 1 base at J, with 13 bases between the two ends. The CDR3 is CASFLPGGTDTQYF. CDR3 bases: TGTGCCAGCTTCCTGCCCGGGGGCACAGATACGCAGTATTTT.

A few counts support this clonotype. The chain joins TRBV5-4 to TRBJ2-3; a weak D match, TRBD2 (6 bases). The germline V gene encodes CDR1 SGHNT and CDR2 YYREEE (reference sequence). V lost 4 bases to trimming and J lost 3 bases, with 21 bases between them. The CDR3 totals 17 residues. The CDR3 DNA reads as TGTGCCAGCAGCCCCGGGGGTTCCGGGTGGGGTACAGATACGCAGTATTTT. Translating gives CASSPGGSGWGTDTQYF.